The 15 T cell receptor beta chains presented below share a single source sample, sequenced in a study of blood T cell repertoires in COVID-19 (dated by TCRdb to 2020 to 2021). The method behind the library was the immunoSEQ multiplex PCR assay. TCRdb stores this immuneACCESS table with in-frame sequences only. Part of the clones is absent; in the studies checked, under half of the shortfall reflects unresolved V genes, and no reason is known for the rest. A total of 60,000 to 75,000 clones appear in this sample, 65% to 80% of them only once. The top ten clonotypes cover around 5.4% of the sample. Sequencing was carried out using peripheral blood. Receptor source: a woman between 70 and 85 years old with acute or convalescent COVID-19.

The CDR3 loop reads CASSRPQGSEQFF. For the CDR3, the DNA is TGTGCCAGCAGCCGACCCCAGGGTTCTGAGCAGTTCTTC. The chain links TRBV7-8 to TRBJ2-1; possibly TRBD1 for D (5 bases). From germline, CDR1 is SGHVS and CDR2 FQNEAQ. Trimming pared 5 bases from V and 9 bases from J, leaving 14 bases between. The CDR3 is made up of 13 amino acids.

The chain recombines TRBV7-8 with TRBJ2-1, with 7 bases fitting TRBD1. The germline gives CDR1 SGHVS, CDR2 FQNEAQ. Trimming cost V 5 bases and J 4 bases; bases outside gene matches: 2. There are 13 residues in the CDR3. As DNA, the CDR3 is TGTGCCAGCAGCAAGACAGGGTACAATGAGCAGTTCTTC. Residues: CASSKTGYNEQFF.

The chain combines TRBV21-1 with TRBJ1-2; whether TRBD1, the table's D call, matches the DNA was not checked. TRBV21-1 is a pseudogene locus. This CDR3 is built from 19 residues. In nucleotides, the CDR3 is TGTGCCAGCAGCAAATCCGTCCTGGACAGGGACGGCGGCGGCTATGGCTACACCTTC. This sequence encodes CASSKSVLDRDGGGYGYTF.

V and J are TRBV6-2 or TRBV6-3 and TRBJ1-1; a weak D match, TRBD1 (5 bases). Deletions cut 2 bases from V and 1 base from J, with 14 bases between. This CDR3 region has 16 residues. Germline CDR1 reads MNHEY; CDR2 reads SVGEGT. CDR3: CASSYREGWGNTEAFF. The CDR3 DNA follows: TGTGCCAGCAGTTACCGGGAGGGGTGGGGGAACACTGAAGCTTTCTTT.

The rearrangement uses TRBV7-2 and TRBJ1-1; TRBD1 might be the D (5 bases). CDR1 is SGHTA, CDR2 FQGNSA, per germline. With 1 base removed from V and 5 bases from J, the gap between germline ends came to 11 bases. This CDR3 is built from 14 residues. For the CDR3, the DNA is TGTGCCAGCAGCTTAGAGTCAGGGAGGACTGAAGCTTTCTTT. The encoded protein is CASSLESGRTEAFF.

This chain's CDR3 is CASSHSRGSGVGYTF. The CDR3 bases are TGTGCCAGCAGCCACAGTCGAGGGTCCGGGGTTGGCTACACCTTC. The V call is TRBV4-2, the J call TRBJ1-2; the D is unclear. The germline V and J ends were trimmed by 3 bases and 7 bases, with 18 bases remaining between them. The CDR3 is made up of 15 amino acids. CDR1 LGHNA and CDR2 YNFKEQ come from the germline V gene.

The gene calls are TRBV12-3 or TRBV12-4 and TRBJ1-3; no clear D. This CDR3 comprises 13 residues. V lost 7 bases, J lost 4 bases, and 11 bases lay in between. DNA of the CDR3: TGTGCCAGCACCCTCCTGCGGGGAAACACCATATATTTT. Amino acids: CASTLLRGNTIYF.

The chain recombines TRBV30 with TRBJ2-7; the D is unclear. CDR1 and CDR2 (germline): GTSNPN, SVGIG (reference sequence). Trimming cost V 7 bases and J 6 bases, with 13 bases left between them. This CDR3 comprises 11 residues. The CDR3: CASRPAAEQYF. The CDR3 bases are TGTGCCTCCAGGCCGGCAGCCGAGCAGTACTTC. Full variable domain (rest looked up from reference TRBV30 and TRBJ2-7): SQTIHQWPATLVQPVGSPLSLECTVEGTSNPNLYWYRQAAGRGLQLLFYSVGIGQISSEVPQNLSASRPQDRQFILSSKKLLLSDSGFYLCASRPAAEQYFGPGTRLTVT.

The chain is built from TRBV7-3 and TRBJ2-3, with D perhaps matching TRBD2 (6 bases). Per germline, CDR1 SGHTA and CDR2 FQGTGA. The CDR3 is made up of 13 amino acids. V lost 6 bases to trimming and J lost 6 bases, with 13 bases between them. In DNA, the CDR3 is TGTGCCAGCAGGCGGAACGGGGGTGATACGCAGTATTTT. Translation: CASRRNGGDTQYF.

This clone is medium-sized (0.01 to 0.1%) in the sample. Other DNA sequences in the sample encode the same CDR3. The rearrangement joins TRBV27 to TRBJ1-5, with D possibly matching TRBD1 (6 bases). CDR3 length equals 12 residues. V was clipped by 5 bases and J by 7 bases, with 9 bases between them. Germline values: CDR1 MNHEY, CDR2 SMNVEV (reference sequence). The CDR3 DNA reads TGTGCCAGCAGTCCCAGGGGACAGCCCCAGCATTTT. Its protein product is CASSPRGQPQHF.

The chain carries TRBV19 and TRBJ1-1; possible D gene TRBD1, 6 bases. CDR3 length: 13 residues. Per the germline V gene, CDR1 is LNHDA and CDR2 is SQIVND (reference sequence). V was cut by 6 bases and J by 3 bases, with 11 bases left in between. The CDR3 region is CASSDRYYTEAFF. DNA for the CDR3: TGTGCCAGTAGCGACAGGTACTACACTGAAGCTTTCTTT.

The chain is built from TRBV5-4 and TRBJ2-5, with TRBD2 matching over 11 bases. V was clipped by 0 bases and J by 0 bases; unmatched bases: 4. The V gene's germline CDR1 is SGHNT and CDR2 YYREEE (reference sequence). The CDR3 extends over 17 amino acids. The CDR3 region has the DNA TGTGCCAGCAGCTTGGCCGGGACTAGCGGCGACCAAGAGACCCAGTACTTC. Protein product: CASSLAGTSGDQETQYF.

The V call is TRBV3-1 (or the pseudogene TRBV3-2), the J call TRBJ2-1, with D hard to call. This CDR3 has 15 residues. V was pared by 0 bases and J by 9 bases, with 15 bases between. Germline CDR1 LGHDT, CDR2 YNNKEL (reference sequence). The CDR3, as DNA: TGTGCCAGCAGCCAAGAGAGGCCCGGCGTTGGTGAGCAGTTCTTC. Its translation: CASSQERPGVGEQFF.

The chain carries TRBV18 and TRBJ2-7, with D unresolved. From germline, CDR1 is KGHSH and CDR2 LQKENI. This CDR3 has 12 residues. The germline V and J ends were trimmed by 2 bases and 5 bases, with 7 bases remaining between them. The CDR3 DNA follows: TGTGCCAGCTCACCAGGGCGCGACGAGCAGTACTTC. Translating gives CASSPGRDEQYF.

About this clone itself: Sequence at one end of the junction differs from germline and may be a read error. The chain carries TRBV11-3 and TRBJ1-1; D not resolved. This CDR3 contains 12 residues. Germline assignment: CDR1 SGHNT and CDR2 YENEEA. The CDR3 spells CASSLDPQGLDF. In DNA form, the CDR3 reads TGTGCCAGCAGCTTAGATCCTCAAGGACTGGATTTT.